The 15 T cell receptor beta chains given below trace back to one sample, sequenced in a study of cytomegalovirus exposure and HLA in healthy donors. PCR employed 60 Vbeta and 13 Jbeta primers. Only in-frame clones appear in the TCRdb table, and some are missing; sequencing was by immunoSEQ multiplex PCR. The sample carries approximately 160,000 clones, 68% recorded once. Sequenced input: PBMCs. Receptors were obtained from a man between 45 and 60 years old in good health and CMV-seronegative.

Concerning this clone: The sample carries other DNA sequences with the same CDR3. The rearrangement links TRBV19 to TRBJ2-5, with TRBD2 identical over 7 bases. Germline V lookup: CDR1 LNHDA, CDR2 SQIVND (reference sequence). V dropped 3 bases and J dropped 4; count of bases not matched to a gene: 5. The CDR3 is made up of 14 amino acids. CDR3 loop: CASSIGGEGETQYF. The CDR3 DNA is TGTGCCAGTAGTATTGGTGGGGAGGGAGAGACCCAGTACTTC.

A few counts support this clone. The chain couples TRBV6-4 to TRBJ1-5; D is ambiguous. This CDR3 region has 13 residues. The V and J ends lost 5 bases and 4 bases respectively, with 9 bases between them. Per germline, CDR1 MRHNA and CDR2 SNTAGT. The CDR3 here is CASSPAGNQPQHF. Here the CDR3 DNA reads TGTGCCAGCAGTCCCGCGGGAAATCAGCCCCAGCATTTT.

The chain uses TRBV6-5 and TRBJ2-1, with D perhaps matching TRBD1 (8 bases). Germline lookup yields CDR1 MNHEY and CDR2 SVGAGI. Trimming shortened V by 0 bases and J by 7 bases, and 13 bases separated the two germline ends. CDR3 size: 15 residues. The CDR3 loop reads CASSYSDREGNEQFF. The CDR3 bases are TGTGCCAGCAGTTACTCGGACAGGGAGGGGAATGAGCAGTTCTTC.

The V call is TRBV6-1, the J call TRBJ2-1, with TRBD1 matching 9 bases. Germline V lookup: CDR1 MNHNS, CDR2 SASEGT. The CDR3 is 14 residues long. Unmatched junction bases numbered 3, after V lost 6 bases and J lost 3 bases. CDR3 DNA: TGTGCCAGCAGCAGACAGGGGGACTACAATGAGCAGTTCTTC. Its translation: CASSRQGDYNEQFF.

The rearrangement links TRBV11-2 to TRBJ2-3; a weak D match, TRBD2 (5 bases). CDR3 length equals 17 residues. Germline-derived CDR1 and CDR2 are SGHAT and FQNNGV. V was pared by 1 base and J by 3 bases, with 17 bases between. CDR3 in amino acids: CASSLGTLAGGTDTQYF. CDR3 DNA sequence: TGTGCCAGCAGCTTAGGGACTTTAGCAGGAGGAACAGATACGCAGTATTTT.

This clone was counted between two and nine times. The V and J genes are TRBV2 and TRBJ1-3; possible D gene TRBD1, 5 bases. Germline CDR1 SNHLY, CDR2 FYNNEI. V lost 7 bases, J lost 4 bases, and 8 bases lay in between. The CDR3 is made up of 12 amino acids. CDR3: CASISGGNTIYF. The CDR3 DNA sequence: TGTGCCAGCATTTCAGGGGGAAACACCATATATTTT.

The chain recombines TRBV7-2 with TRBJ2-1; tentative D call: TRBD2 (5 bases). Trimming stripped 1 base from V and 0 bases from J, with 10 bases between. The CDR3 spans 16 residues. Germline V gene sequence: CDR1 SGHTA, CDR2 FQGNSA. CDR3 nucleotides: TGTGCCAGCAGCTTAGAGTTGGGGAGCTCCTACAATGAGCAGTTCTTC. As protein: CASSLELGSSYNEQFF. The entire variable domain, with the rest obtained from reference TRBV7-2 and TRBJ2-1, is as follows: GAGVSQSPSNKVTEKGKDVELRCDPISGHTALYWYRQSLGQGLEFLIYFQGNSAPDKSGLPSDRFSAERTGGSVSTLTIQRTQQEDSAVYLCASSLELGSSYNEQFFGPGTRLTVL.

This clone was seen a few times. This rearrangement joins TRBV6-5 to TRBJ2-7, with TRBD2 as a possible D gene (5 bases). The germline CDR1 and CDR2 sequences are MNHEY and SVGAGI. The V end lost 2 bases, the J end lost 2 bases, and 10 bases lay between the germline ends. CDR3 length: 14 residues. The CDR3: CASSYAHGAYEQYF. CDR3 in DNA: TGTGCCAGCAGTTACGCTCACGGGGCCTACGAGCAGTACTTC.

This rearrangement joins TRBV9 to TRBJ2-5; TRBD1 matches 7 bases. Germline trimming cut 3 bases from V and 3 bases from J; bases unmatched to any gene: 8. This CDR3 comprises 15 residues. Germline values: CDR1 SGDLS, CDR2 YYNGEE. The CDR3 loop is CASSAITGAEETQYF. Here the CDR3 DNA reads TGTGCCAGCAGCGCCATTACAGGGGCCGAAGAGACCCAGTACTTC.

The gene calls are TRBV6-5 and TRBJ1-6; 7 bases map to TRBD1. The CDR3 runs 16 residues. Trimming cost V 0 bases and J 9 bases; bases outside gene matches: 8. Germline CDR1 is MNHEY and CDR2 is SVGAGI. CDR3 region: CASSYSFGTAGSPLHF. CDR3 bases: TGTGCCAGCAGTTACTCCTTCGGGACAGCCGGTTCACCCCTCCACTTT.

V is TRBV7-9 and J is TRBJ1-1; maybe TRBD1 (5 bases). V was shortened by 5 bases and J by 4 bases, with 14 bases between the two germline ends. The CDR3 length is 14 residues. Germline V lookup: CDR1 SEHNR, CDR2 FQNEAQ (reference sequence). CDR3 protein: CASSIIGGSTEAFF. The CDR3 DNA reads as TGTGCCAGCAGCATCATCGGGGGGAGCACTGAAGCTTTCTTT. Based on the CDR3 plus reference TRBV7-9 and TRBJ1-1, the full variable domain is DTGVSQNPRHKITKRGQNVTFRCDPISEHNRLYWYRQTLGQGPEFLTYFQNEAQLEKSRLLSDRFSAERPKGSFSTLEIQRTEQGDSAMYLCASSIIGGSTEAFFGQGTRLTVV.

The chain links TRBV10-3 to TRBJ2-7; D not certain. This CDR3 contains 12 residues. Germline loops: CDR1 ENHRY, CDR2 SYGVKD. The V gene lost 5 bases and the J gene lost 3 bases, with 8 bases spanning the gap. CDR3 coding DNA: TGTGCCATCAGTTCCACAGACTACGAGCAGTACTTC. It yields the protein CAISSTDYEQYF.

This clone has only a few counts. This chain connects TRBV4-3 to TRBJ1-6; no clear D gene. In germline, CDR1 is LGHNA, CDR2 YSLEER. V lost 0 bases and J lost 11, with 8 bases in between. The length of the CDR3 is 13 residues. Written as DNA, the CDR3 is TGCGCCAGCAGCCAAGAGCCGGGAACACCCCTCCACTTT. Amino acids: CASSQEPGTPLHF.

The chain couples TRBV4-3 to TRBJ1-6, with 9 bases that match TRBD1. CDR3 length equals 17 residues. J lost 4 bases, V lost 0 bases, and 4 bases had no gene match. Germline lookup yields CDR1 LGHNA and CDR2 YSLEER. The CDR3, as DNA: TGCGCCAGCAGCCAAGAGGGACAGGGCCCTTATAATTCACCCCTCCACTTT. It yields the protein CASSQEGQGPYNSPLHF.

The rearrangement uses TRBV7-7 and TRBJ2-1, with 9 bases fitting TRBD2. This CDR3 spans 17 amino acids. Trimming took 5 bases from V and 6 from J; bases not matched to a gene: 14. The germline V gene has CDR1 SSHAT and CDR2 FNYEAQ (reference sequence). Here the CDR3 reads CASSPSGGRGGVNEQFF. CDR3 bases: TGTGCCAGCAGCCCAAGCGGGGGGCGCGGGGGGGTCAATGAGCAGTTCTTC.